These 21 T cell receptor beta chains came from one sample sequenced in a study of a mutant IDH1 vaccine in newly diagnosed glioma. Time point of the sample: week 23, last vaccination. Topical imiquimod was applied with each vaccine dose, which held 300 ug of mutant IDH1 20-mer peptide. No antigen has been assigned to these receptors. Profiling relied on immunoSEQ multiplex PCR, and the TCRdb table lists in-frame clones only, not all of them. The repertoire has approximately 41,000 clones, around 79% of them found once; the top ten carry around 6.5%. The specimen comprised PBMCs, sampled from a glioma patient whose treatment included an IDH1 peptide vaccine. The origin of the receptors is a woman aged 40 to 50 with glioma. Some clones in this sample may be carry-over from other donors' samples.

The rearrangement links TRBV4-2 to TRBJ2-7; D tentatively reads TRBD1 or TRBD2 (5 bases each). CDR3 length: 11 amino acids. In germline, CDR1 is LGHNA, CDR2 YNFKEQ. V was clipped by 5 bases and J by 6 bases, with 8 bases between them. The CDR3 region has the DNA TGTGCCAGCAGCTATGGGGGCGAGCAGTACTTC. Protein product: CASSYGGEQYF.

CDR3 DNA sequence: TGTGCCAGCAGTCTCACCCCAAACTTAAGGAGAGGAAACACCATATATTTT. Amino acid sequence: CASSLTPNLRRGNTIYF. The chain carries TRBV7-6 and TRBJ1-3, with unresolved D. The germline V gene has CDR1 SGHVS and CDR2 FNYEAQ. This CDR3 has 17 amino acids. V gave up 6 bases and J gave up 4 bases, with 22 bases separating them.

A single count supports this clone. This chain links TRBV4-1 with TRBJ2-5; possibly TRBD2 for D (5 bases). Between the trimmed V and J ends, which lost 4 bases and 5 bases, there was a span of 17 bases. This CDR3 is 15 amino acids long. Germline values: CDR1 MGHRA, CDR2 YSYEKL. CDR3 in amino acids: CASSRLFTSGETQYF. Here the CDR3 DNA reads TGCGCCAGCAGCCGACTCTTCACCTCGGGGGAGACCCAGTACTTC.

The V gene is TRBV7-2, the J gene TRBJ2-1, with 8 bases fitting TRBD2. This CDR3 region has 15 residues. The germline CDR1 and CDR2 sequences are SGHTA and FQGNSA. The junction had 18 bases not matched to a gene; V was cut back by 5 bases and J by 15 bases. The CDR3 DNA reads TGTGCCAGCAGCCCTATGAGGCGGGAGAGCGGGAGTTCGTTCTTC. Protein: CASSPMRRESGSSFF.

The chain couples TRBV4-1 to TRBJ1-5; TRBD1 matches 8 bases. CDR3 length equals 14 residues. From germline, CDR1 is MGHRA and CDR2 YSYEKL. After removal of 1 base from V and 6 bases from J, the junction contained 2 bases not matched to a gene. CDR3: CASSQGQGSQPQHF. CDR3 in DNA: TGCGCCAGCAGCCAAGGACAGGGGTCTCAGCCCCAGCATTTT.

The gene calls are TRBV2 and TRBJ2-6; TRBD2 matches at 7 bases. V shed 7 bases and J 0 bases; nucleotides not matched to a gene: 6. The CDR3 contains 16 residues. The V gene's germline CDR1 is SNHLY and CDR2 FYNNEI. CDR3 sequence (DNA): TGTGCCAGCACCTGGGAGGGTCGCTCTGGGGCCAACGTCCTGACTTTC. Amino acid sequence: CASTWEGRSGANVLTF.

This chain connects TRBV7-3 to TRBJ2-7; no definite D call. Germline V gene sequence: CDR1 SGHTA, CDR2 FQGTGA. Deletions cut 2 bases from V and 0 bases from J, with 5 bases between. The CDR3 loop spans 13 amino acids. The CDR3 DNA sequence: TGTGCCAGCAGCTTAGACCCCTCCTACGAGCAGTACTTC. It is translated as CASSLDPSYEQYF.

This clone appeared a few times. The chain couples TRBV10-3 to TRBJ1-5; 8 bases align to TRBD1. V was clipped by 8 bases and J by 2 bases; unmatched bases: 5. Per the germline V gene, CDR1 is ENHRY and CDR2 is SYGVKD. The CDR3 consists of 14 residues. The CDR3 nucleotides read TGTGCCATCTCCCCGGGACAGGGCAATCAGCCCCAGCATTTT. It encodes CAISPGQGNQPQHF.

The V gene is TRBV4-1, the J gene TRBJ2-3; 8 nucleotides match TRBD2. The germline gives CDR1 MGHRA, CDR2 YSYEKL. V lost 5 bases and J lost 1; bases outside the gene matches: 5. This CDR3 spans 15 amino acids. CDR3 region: CASSGRGGGTDTQYF. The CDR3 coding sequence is TGCGCCAGCAGCGGACGGGGGGGCGGCACAGATACGCAGTATTTT.

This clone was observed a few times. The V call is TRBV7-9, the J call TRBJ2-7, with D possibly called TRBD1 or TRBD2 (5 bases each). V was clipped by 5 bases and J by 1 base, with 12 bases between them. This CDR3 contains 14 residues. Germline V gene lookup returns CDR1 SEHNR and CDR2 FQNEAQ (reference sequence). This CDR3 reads CASSPYEGSYEQYF. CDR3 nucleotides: TGTGCCAGCAGCCCGTACGAGGGGTCCTACGAGCAGTACTTC. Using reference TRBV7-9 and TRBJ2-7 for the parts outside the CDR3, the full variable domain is DTGVSQNPRHKITKRGQNVTFRCDPISEHNRLYWYRQTLGQGPEFLTYFQNEAQLEKSRLLSDRFSAERPKGSFSTLEIQRTEQGDSAMYLCASSPYEGSYEQYFGPGTRLTVT.

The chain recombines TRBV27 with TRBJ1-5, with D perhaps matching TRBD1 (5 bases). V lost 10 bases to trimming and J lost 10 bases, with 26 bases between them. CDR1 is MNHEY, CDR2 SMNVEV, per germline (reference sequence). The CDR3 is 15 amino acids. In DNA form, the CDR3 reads TGTGCCACCCGAACCGGGACGGGGATATCCGATCCCCAGCATTTT. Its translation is CATRTGTGISDPQHF.

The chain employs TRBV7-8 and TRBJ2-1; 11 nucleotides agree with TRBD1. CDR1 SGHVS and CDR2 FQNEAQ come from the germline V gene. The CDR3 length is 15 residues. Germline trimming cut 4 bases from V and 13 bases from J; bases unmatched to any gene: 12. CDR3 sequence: CASSSAGTGGINQFF. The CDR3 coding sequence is TGTGCCAGCAGCTCGGCCGGGACAGGGGGGATAAACCAGTTCTTC.

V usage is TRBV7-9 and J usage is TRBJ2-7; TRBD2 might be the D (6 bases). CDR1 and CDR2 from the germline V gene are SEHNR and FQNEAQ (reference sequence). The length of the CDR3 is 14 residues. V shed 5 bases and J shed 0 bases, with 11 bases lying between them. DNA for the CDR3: TGTGCCAGCAGCCCTGGAGGGAGCTCCTACGAGCAGTACTTC. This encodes CASSPGGSSYEQYF.

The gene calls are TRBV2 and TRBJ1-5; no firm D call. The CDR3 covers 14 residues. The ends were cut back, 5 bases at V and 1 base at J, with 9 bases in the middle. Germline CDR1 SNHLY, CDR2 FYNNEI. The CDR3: CASSTTGSNQPQHF. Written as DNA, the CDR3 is TGTGCCAGCAGTACTACGGGGAGCAATCAGCCCCAGCATTTT.

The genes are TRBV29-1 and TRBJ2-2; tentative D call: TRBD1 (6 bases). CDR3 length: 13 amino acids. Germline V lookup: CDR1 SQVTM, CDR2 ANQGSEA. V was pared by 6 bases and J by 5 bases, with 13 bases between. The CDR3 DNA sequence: TGCAGCGTAACAGGGATTTGGACCGGGGAGCTGTTTTTT. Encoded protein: CSVTGIWTGELFF.

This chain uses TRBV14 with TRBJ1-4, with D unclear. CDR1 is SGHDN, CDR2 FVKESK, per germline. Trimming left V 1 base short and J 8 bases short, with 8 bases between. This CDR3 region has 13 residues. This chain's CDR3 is CASSQASGEKLFF. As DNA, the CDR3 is TGTGCCAGCAGCCAAGCCTCCGGCGAAAAACTGTTTTTT.

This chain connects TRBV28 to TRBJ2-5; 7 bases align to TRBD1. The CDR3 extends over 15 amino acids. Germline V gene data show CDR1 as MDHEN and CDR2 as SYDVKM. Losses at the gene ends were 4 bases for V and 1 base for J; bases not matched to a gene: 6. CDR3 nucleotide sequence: TGTGCCAGCAGTTCACCTACAGGGGCCCAAGAGACCCAGTACTTC. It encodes CASSSPTGAQETQYF.

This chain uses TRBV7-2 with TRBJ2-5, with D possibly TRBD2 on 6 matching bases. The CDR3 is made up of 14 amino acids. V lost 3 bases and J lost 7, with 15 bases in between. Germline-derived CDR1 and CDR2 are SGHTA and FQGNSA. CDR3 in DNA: TGTGCCAGCAGCTTGACTAGTTTCATGGGGACCCAGTACTTC. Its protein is CASSLTSFMGTQYF.

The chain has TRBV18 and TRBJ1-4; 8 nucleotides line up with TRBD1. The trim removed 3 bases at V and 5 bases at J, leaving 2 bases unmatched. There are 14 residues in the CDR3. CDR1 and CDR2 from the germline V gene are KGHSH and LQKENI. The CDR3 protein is CASSPGQENEKLFF. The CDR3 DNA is TGTGCCAGCTCACCGGGACAGGAGAATGAAAAACTGTTTTTT.

CDR3 region: CASSPRWGEDFF. In DNA form, the CDR3 reads TGTGCCAGCAGCCCACGCTGGGGGGAGGATTTCTTT. The J gene is TRBJ1-1, the V gene TRBV5-5, with a possible D match to TRBD1 (5 bases). V gave up 4 bases and J gave up 13 bases, with 17 bases separating them. This CDR3 has 12 residues. The V gene's germline CDR1 is SGHKS and CDR2 YYEKEE (reference sequence).

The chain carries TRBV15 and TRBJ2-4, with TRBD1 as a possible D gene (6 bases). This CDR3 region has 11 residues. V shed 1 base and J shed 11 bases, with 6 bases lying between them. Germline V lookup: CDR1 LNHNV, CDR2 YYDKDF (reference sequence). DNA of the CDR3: TGTGCCACCAGCAGAGCAGGGGTTCAGTACTTC. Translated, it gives CATSRAGVQYF.